Listed below are T cell receptor beta chains from one sample, sequenced in a study of vaccination and CD4 T cells after COVID-19. What these receptors recognize is not known. One entry per CDR3 protein, called by TCRdb with MiXCR from the PCR reads. The sample includes approximately 25,000 distinct CDR3 sequences, 62% of them seen just once. The sequenced material came from CD4+ T cells from blood, cultured in vitro. Receptors originate from a human donor who had recovered from COVID-19. CDR3s include the opening cysteine and the closing phenylalanine or tryptophan. The order of the fields is clone size, D gene, V gene, J gene, CDR3 protein, CDR3 DNA. A D gene is named only where the DNA matches it firmly. Only part of the rows carry a size: once, few, many, or a class if the clone is expanded.

>NA|NA|TRBV7-2|TRBJ1-5
CASSFGQPNFMPQHF
TGTGCCAGCAGCTTCGGACAGCCAAATTTTATGCCCCAGCATTTT
>few|NA|TRBV7-9|TRBJ1-2
CASSSRGGGADYGYTF
TGTGCCAGCAGCTCGCGAGGGGGGGGCGCTGACTATGGCTACACCTTC
>once|TRBD2|TRBV6-1|TRBJ2-3
CASRLAGGTDTQYF
TGTGCCAGCAGATTAGCGGGTGGCACAGATACGCAGTATTTT
>few|NA|TRBV20-1|TRBJ1-3
CSARAPPGRPPTIYF
TGCAGTGCTAGAGCCCCTCCGGGACGTCCACCCACCATATATTTT
>NA|TRBD2|TRBV19|TRBJ2-1
CASNSGRAGSYNEQFF
TGTGCCAGTAATAGCGGGAGGGCAGGCTCCTACAATGAGCAGTTCTTC
>NA|TRBD1|TRBV7-8|TRBJ2-7
CATAGQGLGEQYF
TGTGCCACGGCGGGACAGGGATTGGGCGAGCAGTACTTC
>NA|NA|TRBV4-3|TRBJ1-2
CASSQGTNYGYTF
TGCGCCAGCAGCCAGGGGACTAACTATGGCTACACCTTC
>NA|NA|TRBV28|TRBJ1-1
CASIFGGEGPEAFF
TGTGCCAGCATATTTGGGGGGGAAGGCCCTGAAGCTTTCTTT
>medium-sized|NA|TRBV27|TRBJ1-2
CASSSRWTANYGYTF
TGTGCCAGCAGTTCACGGTGGACCGCGAACTATGGCTACACCTTC
>once|NA|TRBV6-5|TRBJ1-4
CASSYQGPDEKLFF
TGTGCCAGCAGTTACCAGGGTCCGGATGAAAAACTGTTTTTT
>NA|NA|TRBV12-3/TRBV12-4|TRBJ2-7
CASSLSSGPGRYEQYF
TGTGCCAGCAGTTTATCGTCGGGACCCGGCCGGTACGAGCAGTACTTC
>NA|TRBD2|TRBV7-6|TRBJ2-1
CASSRVAGGEQFF
TGTGCCAGCAGCCGGGTAGCGGGAGGGGAGCAGTTCTTC
>NA|NA|TRBV11-3|TRBJ2-7
CASSSGNSYEQYF
TGTGCCAGCAGCTCCGGAAACTCCTACGAGCAGTACTTC
>NA|TRBD1|TRBV12-3/TRBV12-4|TRBJ1-5
CASSLRQGDQPQHF
TGTGCCAGCAGTCTTCGACAGGGGGATCAGCCCCAGCATTTT
>NA|NA|TRBV20-1|TRBJ2-2
CSANRRTANTGELFF
TGCAGTGCTAACAGACGGACGGCGAACACCGGGGAGCTGTTTTTT
>NA|NA|TRBV19|TRBJ1-5
CASSIVGLLRAEVNQPQHF
TGTGCCAGTAGTATCGTTGGATTATTGAGGGCGGAAGTCAATCAGCCCCAGCATTTT
>NA|NA|TRBV20-1|TRBJ1-4
CSAIRGTNEKLFF
TGCAGTGCTATAAGAGGAACTAATGAAAAACTGTTTTTT
>once|NA|TRBV5-5|TRBJ2-1
CASSKRGGGAYNEQFF
TGTGCCAGCAGCAAAAGGGGTGGGGGCGCCTACAATGAGCAGTTCTTC
>NA|NA|TRBV7-8|TRBJ1-1
CASSLEAGPGKTEAFF
TGTGCCAGCAGCTTAGAAGCTGGGCCAGGGAAGACTGAAGCTTTCTTT
>once|TRBD1|TRBV9|TRBJ2-7
CASSGRDRGKYEQYF
TGTGCCAGCAGCGGCCGGGACAGGGGAAAATACGAGCAGTACTTC
>NA|NA|TRBV19|TRBJ2-2
CASSIQPTNTGELFF
TGTGCCAGTAGTATCCAACCGACAAACACCGGGGAGCTGTTTTTT
>NA|TRBD1|TRBV24-1|TRBJ2-2
CATSDRTGWAGELFF
TGTGCCACCAGTGATCGGACAGGGTGGGCCGGGGAGCTGTTTTTT
>NA|TRBD2|TRBV6-5|TRBJ2-4
CVSSSTRTSGSSAGKNIQYF
TGTGTCAGCAGTTCAACGCGGACTAGCGGGAGCTCAGCGGGCAAAAACATTCAGTACTTC
>few|NA|TRBV24-1|TRBJ2-3
CATSALGSSTDTQYF
TGTGCCACCAGTGCCTTGGGCAGCAGCACAGATACGCAGTATTTT
>NA|NA|TRBV28|TRBJ1-1
CASSSLILYYTEAFF
TGTGCCAGCAGTTCCCTGATTTTATATTACACTGAAGCTTTCTTT
>NA|NA|TRBV28|TRBJ1-3
CASSNPGYGNTIYF
TGTGCCAGCAGCAATCCAGGGTATGGAAACACCATATATTTT
>NA|TRBD1|TRBV5-4|TRBJ1-5
CASSLDRARNQPQHF
TGTGCCAGCAGCCTGGACAGGGCGCGAAATCAGCCCCAGCATTTT
>NA|TRBD1|TRBV28|TRBJ2-7
CASSLIPGQGSHEQYF
TGTGCCAGCAGCTTAATCCCGGGACAGGGGAGCCACGAGCAGTACTTC
>NA|NA|TRBV6-1|TRBJ1-2
CASSPETGGYTF
TGTGCCAGCAGTCCAGAGACTGGGGGCTACACCTTC
>NA|NA|TRBV20-1|TRBJ1-5
CSAPTGGGNQPQHF
TGCAGTGCTCCGACAGGCGGCGGCAATCAGCCCCAGCATTTT
>once|NA|TRBV20-1|TRBJ2-1
CSARDRGAYNEQFF
TGCAGTGCTAGAGACAGGGGAGCCTACAATGAGCAGTTCTTC
>NA|TRBD1|TRBV11-1|TRBJ2-7
CASSLRIGQVSSYEQYF
TGTGCCAGCAGCTTAAGGATCGGACAGGTGAGCTCCTACGAGCAGTACTTC
>NA|TRBD2|TRBV28|TRBJ2-1
CATRREGDTYNEQFF
TGTGCCACCCGCCGGGAGGGAGACACCTACAATGAGCAGTTCTTC
>NA|TRBD2|TRBV6-2/TRBV6-3|TRBJ2-2
CASTREIETGELFF
TGTGCCAGCACGCGGGAGATCGAAACCGGGGAGCTGTTTTTT
>NA|NA|TRBV7-9|TRBJ2-4
CASSPGLLKRAKNIQYF
TGTGCCAGCAGCCCGGGACTCCTCAAGAGGGCCAAAAACATTCAGTACTTC
>NA|NA|TRBV28|TRBJ1-6
CASSRISPLHF
TGTGCCAGCAGTAGGATTTCACCCCTCCACTTT
>NA|NA|TRBV25-1|TRBJ1-4
CASNGGLREKLFF
TGTGCCAGCAATGGGGGTTTAAGGGAAAAACTGTTTTTT
>NA|TRBD1|TRBV12-3/TRBV12-4|TRBJ2-7
CASSSPGTGPYEQYF
TGTGCCAGCAGTTCCCCCGGGACAGGGCCCTACGAGCAGTACTTC
>NA|NA|TRBV14|TRBJ1-6
CASSQDLMTGSPLHF
TGTGCCAGCAGCCAAGATCTGATGACAGGATCACCCCTCCACTTT
>few|NA|TRBV6-1|TRBJ1-6
CASSTRDIINSPLHF
TGTGCCAGCAGTACAAGGGACATAATTAATTCACCCCTCCACTTT
>NA|TRBD1|TRBV7-2|TRBJ2-7
CASSLGGTVYEQYF
TGTGCCAGCAGCTTAGGAGGGACAGTCTACGAGCAGTACTTC
>NA|NA|TRBV24-1|TRBJ2-1
CATRSVRVRNEQFF
TGTGCCACCAGGTCGGTCAGGGTGAGGAATGAGCAGTTCTTC
>NA|NA|TRBV12-3/TRBV12-4|TRBJ1-3
CASSFPQASGNTIYF
TGTGCCAGCAGTTTTCCCCAAGCCTCTGGAAACACCATATATTTT
>NA|TRBD1|TRBV7-9|TRBJ1-5
CASSLGTGGNLNQPQHF
TGTGCCAGCAGCTTAGGCACAGGGGGAAACCTTAATCAGCCCCAGCATTTT
>NA|NA|TRBV19|TRBJ1-2
CASSPRDTLGGYTF
TGTGCCAGTAGCCCCCGGGACACCCTTGGGGGCTACACCTTC
>NA|TRBD1|TRBV7-9|TRBJ2-6
CASSFSGTVSGANVLTF
TGTGCCAGCAGCTTCTCCGGGACAGTCTCAGGGGCCAACGTCCTGACTTTC
>NA|NA|TRBV29-1|TRBJ2-1
CSVASSGRNPYNEQFF
TGCAGCGTTGCCTCGAGCGGTCGGAATCCCTACAATGAGCAGTTCTTC
>NA|NA|TRBV3-1|TRBJ2-1
CASSQEIGGEQFF
TGTGCCAGCAGCCAAGAGATTGGGGGTGAGCAGTTCTTC
>NA|NA|TRBV7-2|TRBJ2-4
CASTRLVRGAKNIQYF
TGTGCCAGCACCCGACTAGTCCGGGGGGCCAAAAACATTCAGTACTTC
>few|NA|TRBV28|TRBJ1-1
CASSSGAVNTEAFF
TGTGCCAGCAGTTCCGGTGCGGTGAACACTGAAGCTTTCTTT
>NA|TRBD1|TRBV28|TRBJ1-5
CASTQGGVGQPQHF
TGTGCCAGCACTCAGGGGGGGGTCGGGCAGCCCCAGCATTTT
>NA|TRBD1|TRBV18|TRBJ1-2
CASSPLDRAANYGYTF
TGTGCCAGCTCACCACTGGACAGGGCCGCTAACTATGGCTACACCTTC
>NA|NA|TRBV20-1|TRBJ2-3
CSAGPGRSDTQYF
TGCAGTGCCGGACCGGGGAGATCAGATACGCAGTATTTT
>NA|NA|TRBV7-2|TRBJ2-2
CANTRGRENTGELFF
TGTGCCAACACTCGGGGGCGGGAGAACACCGGGGAGCTGTTTTTT
>NA|NA|TRBV11-1|TRBJ2-7
CASSDRGHPAYEQYF
TGTGCCAGCAGCGATAGGGGACACCCGGCCTACGAGCAGTACTTC
>few|TRBD2|TRBV20-1|TRBJ2-7
CSARESAGTSVYEQYF
TGCAGTGCTAGGGAGAGTGCCGGGACTAGCGTCTACGAGCAGTACTTC
>NA|TRBD1|TRBV6-5|TRBJ1-5
CASSYTLAPGTGQPQHF
TGTGCCAGCAGTTACACCCTCGCGCCAGGGACAGGTCAGCCCCAGCATTTT
>NA|NA|TRBV6-2/TRBV6-3|TRBJ1-5
CASSSVGVSNQPQHF
TGTGCCAGCAGCTCCGTGGGGGTCAGTAATCAGCCCCAGCATTTT
>few|TRBD2|TRBV27|TRBJ2-5
CASSLSAGGPGTQYF
TGTGCCAGCAGTTTATCTGCGGGAGGGCCGGGGACCCAGTACTTC